Reported below is one T cell receptor (beta chain). The data stem from a study of blood T cell repertoires in COVID-19. V trimming: 4 bases; J trimming: 0 bases; junction bases outside the gene matches: 16. Per germline, CDR1 SGHNT and CDR2 YYREEE (reference sequence). The CDR3 is made up of 19 amino acids. The table came from immunoSEQ multiplex PCR; TCRdb's copy has only in-frame clones and leaves some out. The data hold fewer than 250,000 clones, with about 90% observed a single time. The sequencing sample was made of peripheral blood. This TCR was sampled from a man younger than 45 with acute or convalescent COVID-19. This chain connects TRBV5-4 to TRBJ1-3, with 7 bases fitting TRBD1. CDR3 coding DNA: TGTGCCAGCAGCAAAAACCTCCACAGGGGCGGCCCCTCTGGAAACACCATATATTTT. Protein sequence: CASSKNLHRGGPSGNTIYF.